Presented here are 14 T cell receptor beta chains from one specimen sequenced in a study of cytomegalovirus exposure and HLA in healthy donors. Primers included in the PCR were 60 Vbeta and 13 Jbeta primers. TCRdb keeps only in-frame clones here, not all; method: immunoSEQ multiplex PCR. The table includes some 150,000 clones, 60% to 80% detected once. Sequenced material: PBMCs. These receptors were obtained from a man younger than 35 in good health and CMV-seropositive.

This sequence joins TRBV6-6 and TRBJ1-5; TRBD1 agrees at 9 bases. CDR1 is MNHNY, CDR2 SVGAGI, per germline (reference sequence). The CDR3 loop spans 16 amino acids. V lost 5 bases, J lost 4 bases, and 9 bases stayed unmatched. CDR3 nucleotide sequence: TGTGCCAGCAGTCATTTTGGGACAGGGAGTAATCAGCCCCAGCATTTT. Encoded protein: CASSHFGTGSNQPQHF.

V is TRBV10-2 and J is TRBJ2-7, with D possibly being TRBD1 (7 bases). This CDR3 is built from 14 residues. Germline-derived CDR1 and CDR2 are WSHSY and SAAADI. V was cut by 2 bases and J by 3 bases, with 11 bases left in between. For the CDR3, the DNA is TGCGCCAGCAGTGAGGCGGGACAGAACTACGAGCAGTACTTC. Translation gives CASSEAGQNYEQYF.

The J gene is TRBJ2-5, the V gene TRBV11-2; D remains ambiguous. Germline V gene data show CDR1 as SGHAT and CDR2 as FQNNGV. V lost 4 bases to trimming and J lost 2 bases, with 8 bases between them. The CDR3 runs to 13 residues. The CDR3 region has the DNA TGTGCCAGCAGCTCGCAGGCTCAAGAGACCCAGTACTTC. It codes for CASSSQAQETQYF.

Comments on this clone: Other DNA sequences from this sample encode an identical CDR3 as well. This sequence joins TRBV4-3 and TRBJ2-3, with 9 bases identical to TRBD1. In germline, CDR1 is LGHNA, CDR2 YSLEER. V was pared by 0 bases and J by 3 bases, with 4 bases of the junction left unmatched. This CDR3 has 16 amino acids. The CDR3 DNA reads TGCGCCAGCAGCCAAGATACAGGGGGCGGTACAGATACGCAGTATTTT. Its translation: CASSQDTGGGTDTQYF.

The chain is built from TRBV19 and TRBJ2-1, with no clear D. V was shortened by 5 bases and J by 5 bases, with 13 bases between the two germline ends. Germline CDR1 reads LNHDA; CDR2 reads SQIVND (reference sequence). This CDR3 has 14 amino acids. CDR3 sequence reads: CASSGEVADNEQFF. CDR3 in DNA: TGTGCCAGTAGTGGTGAGGTTGCCGACAATGAGCAGTTCTTC.

This clone has more than one count but fewer than ten. The CDR3 loop is CASSPEATTYPNYGYTF. In DNA form, the CDR3 reads TGTGCCAGCTCACCGGAGGCGACTACCTACCCTAACTATGGCTACACCTTC. This chain links TRBV18 with TRBJ1-2; D is unresolved. The V gene's germline CDR1 is KGHSH and CDR2 LQKENI. Trimming took off 3 bases at V and 0 bases at J, with 17 bases between the two ends. The CDR3 is 17 residues long.

The V call is TRBV9, the J call TRBJ2-1; 8 nucleotides line up with TRBD2. This CDR3 is built from 15 residues. CDR1 is SGDLS and CDR2 is YYNGEE in the germline V gene. The trim removed 0 bases at V and 8 bases at J, leaving 7 bases unmatched. CDR3 nucleotides: TGTGCCAGCAGCGTAGCCGGGACTAGTAACGATGAGCAGTTCTTC. It yields the protein CASSVAGTSNDEQFF.

A word on this clone: The sample carries other DNA sequences with the same CDR3. The rearrangement uses TRBV6-6 and TRBJ2-7, with 9 bases fitting TRBD1. Per germline, CDR1 MNHNY and CDR2 SVGAGI (reference sequence). This CDR3 spans 14 amino acids. Trimming took 6 bases from V and 5 from J; bases not matched to a gene: 8. In nucleotides, the CDR3 is TGTGCCAGCAGCTCCGGGACAGGGATACACGAGCAGTACTTC. Its translation: CASSSGTGIHEQYF.

The J gene is TRBJ1-5, the V gene TRBV18; D unclear. Germline CDR1 is KGHSH and CDR2 is LQKENI. The CDR3 runs 15 residues. The V and J ends lost 2 bases and 0 bases respectively, with 8 bases between them. As DNA, the CDR3 is TGTGCCAGCTCACCAGCAGGAAATAGCAATCAGCCCCAGCATTTT. Translated: CASSPAGNSNQPQHF. The variable domain in full, with the rest retrieved from reference TRBV18 and TRBJ1-5, is NAGVMQNPRHLVRRRGQEARLRCSPMKGHSHVYWYRQLPEEGLKFMVYLQKENIIDESGMPKERFSAEFPKEGPSILRIQQVVRGDSAAYFCASSPAGNSNQPQHFGDGTRLSIL.

V and J are TRBV27 and TRBJ2-1, with D tentatively TRBD1 (6 bases). The CDR3 covers 14 residues. Trimming stripped 5 bases from V and 3 bases from J, with 11 bases between. The V gene's germline CDR1 is MNHEY and CDR2 SMNVEV (reference sequence). The CDR3 DNA reads as TGTGCCAGCAGTCCGTGGACAGTCTACAATGAGCAGTTCTTC. It codes for CASSPWTVYNEQFF.

This chain uses TRBV5-1 with TRBJ1-1; no clear D. Trimming removed 0 bases from V and 3 bases from J, with 9 bases in between. The CDR3 consists of 14 residues. Germline CDR1 and CDR2: SGHRS and YFSETQ. The CDR3: CASSLDQQYTEAFF. In nucleotides, the CDR3 is TGCGCCAGCAGCTTGGACCAACAGTACACTGAAGCTTTCTTT. Full variable domain (remainder filled in from reference TRBV5-1 and TRBJ1-1): KAGVTQTPRYLIKTRGQQVTLSCSPISGHRSVSWYQQTPGQGLQFLFEYFSETQRNKGNFPGRFSGRQFSNSRSEMNVSTLELGDSALYLCASSLDQQYTEAFFGQGTRLTVV.

The J gene is TRBJ1-3, the V gene TRBV6-1; a weak D match, TRBD1 (6 bases). V was clipped by 2 bases and J by 4 bases, with 12 bases between them. The CDR3 spans 15 residues. Germline CDR1 is MNHNS and CDR2 is SASEGT. The CDR3 nucleotides are TGTGCCAGCAGTGAATCCCCAGGGGCAGGAAACACCATATATTTT. Translating gives CASSESPGAGNTIYF.

The chain links TRBV6-1 to TRBJ1-6; no reliable D call. V was shortened by 7 bases and J by 5 bases, with 9 bases between the two germline ends. Germline lookup yields CDR1 MNHNS and CDR2 SASEGT. The CDR3 covers 13 residues. The CDR3, as DNA: TGTGCCAGCAACAATTTCAATAATTCACCCCTCCACTTT. Encoded protein: CASNNFNNSPLHF.

The CDR3 nucleotides are TGTGCCAGCCGCCTGGGGGGGCACGAGCAGTTCTTC. Translated, it gives CASRLGGHEQFF. The chain carries TRBV7-9 and TRBJ2-1; D is perhaps TRBD2 (7 bases). The CDR3 contains 12 residues. Germline-derived CDR1 and CDR2 are SEHNR and FQNEAQ (reference sequence). V was trimmed by 8 bases and J by 10 bases, leaving 15 bases between them.